The 26 T cell receptor beta chains reported below all come from one sample, sequenced in a study of CD8 T cells in Susac syndrome. Random hexamers served to reverse transcribe roughly 0.45 to 1 ug RNA. TCRdb reanalysed the immunoSEQ multiplex PCR reads using MiXCR and keeps one entry per CDR3 protein. Altogether under 200,000 distinct CDR3 sequences are present, 85% to 95% being singletons, with the ten largest covering about 0.095%. Sequencing input: CD4+ T cells from PBMCs. The receptors come from a human donor in good health.

The CDR3 DNA follows: TGCAGCGGCAGCGCGGACACTGAAGCTTTCTTT. Its protein product is CSGSADTEAFF. The chain combines TRBV29-1 with TRBJ1-1; no clear D gene. Trimming took 7 bases from V and 3 from J, leaving 9 bases between them. The CDR3 sequence is 11 residues long. The V gene's germline CDR1 is SQVTM and CDR2 ANQGSEA.

The chain carries TRBV7-2 and TRBJ1-6; D unclear. V was cut by 5 bases and J by 7 bases, with 6 bases left in between. Germline V lookup: CDR1 SGHTA, CDR2 FQGNSA. CDR3 length: 12 residues. The chain's CDR3 is CASSILNSPLHF. CDR3 nucleotides: TGTGCCAGCAGCATACTGAATTCACCCCTCCACTTT.

In its sample, this clonotype was seen once. The CDR3 sequence is CSVDRGRINSPEAFF. DNA for the CDR3: TGCAGCGTTGACAGGGGGCGAATTAATTCCCCTGAAGCTTTCTTT. The rearrangement uses TRBV29-1 and TRBJ1-1, with TRBD1 identical over 8 bases. Germline trimming cut 3 bases from V and 6 bases from J; bases unmatched to any gene: 12. There are 15 residues in the CDR3. Per germline, CDR1 SQVTM and CDR2 ANQGSEA.

The gene calls are TRBV28 and TRBJ2-5, with D perhaps given as TRBD1 or TRBD2 (5 bases each). CDR1 and CDR2 (germline): MDHEN, SYDVKM. With 5 bases removed from V and 1 base from J, the gap between germline ends came to 17 bases. This CDR3 is built from 16 residues. CDR3 sequence: CASSLRQGGGQETQYF. The CDR3 DNA reads TGTGCCAGCAGTCTCCGGCAGGGTGGAGGCCAAGAGACCCAGTACTTC.

This chain joins TRBV29-1 and TRBJ1-2; 8 bases fit TRBD1. V lost 5 bases and J lost 7; bases outside the gene matches: 9. The CDR3 spans 13 residues. In germline, CDR1 is SQVTM, CDR2 ANQGSEA. The CDR3 loop is CSVSGTGSSGYTF. The DNA for the CDR3 is TGCAGCGTTTCCGGGACAGGTTCTTCTGGCTACACCTTC.

This chain joins TRBV20-1 and TRBJ1-5, with TRBD1 matching 7 bases. This CDR3 comprises 14 residues. Germline V gene data show CDR1 as DFQATT and CDR2 as SNEGSKA (reference sequence). V dropped 6 bases and J dropped 2; count of bases not matched to a gene: 7. In DNA form, the CDR3 reads TGCAGTGCCAACACAGGGGCGCGCAATCAGCCCCAGCATTTT. It specifies CSANTGARNQPQHF.

This clonotype was recorded only once. This rearrangement joins TRBV12-3 or TRBV12-4 to TRBJ1-2; possibly TRBD1 for D (5 bases). The CDR3 is made up of 16 amino acids. V lost 5 bases to trimming and J lost 5 bases, with 21 bases between them. The CDR3 region has the DNA TGTGCCAGCAGTAACGACTTGGGGCCGTCCCCTTATGGCTACACCTTC. It encodes CASSNDLGPSPYGYTF.

J is TRBJ2-3 and V is TRBV7-9; 11 nucleotides match TRBD2. The germline V gene has CDR1 SEHNR and CDR2 FQNEAQ (reference sequence). V dropped 6 bases and J dropped 4; count of bases not matched to a gene: 6. This CDR3 region has 15 residues. CDR3 sequence reads: CASRSGLAGADTQYF. The CDR3 coding sequence is TGTGCCAGCAGATCAGGACTAGCGGGTGCAGATACGCAGTATTTT. The whole variable domain, remainder taken from reference TRBV7-9 and TRBJ2-3, is DTGVSQNPRHKITKRGQNVTFRCDPISEHNRLYWYRQTLGQGPEFLTYFQNEAQLEKSRLLSDRFSAERPKGSFSTLEIQRTEQGDSAMYLCASRSGLAGADTQYFGPGTRLTVL.

This chain links TRBV29-1 with TRBJ1-1; a possible D gene is TRBD1 (6 bases). Trimming shortened V by 3 bases and J by 4 bases, and 15 bases separated the two germline ends. This CDR3 has 14 amino acids. Germline lookup yields CDR1 SQVTM and CDR2 ANQGSEA. The chain's CDR3 is CSVEYPGESTEAFF. The CDR3 nucleotides read TGCAGCGTTGAGTATCCAGGGGAGAGCACTGAAGCTTTCTTT.

The chain joins TRBV7-9 to TRBJ2-3; perhaps TRBD2 as D (5 bases). Per germline, CDR1 SEHNR and CDR2 FQNEAQ (reference sequence). The germline V and J ends were trimmed by 11 bases and 5 bases, with 17 bases remaining between them. The CDR3 extends over 13 amino acids. The CDR3 nucleotides are TGTGCCGGGAGCGGCTCTAATGGAGATACGCAGTATTTT. This translates into CAGSGSNGDTQYF.

V gene TRBV27 combines with J gene TRBJ1-1; D is unclear. Between the trimmed V and J ends, which lost 7 bases and 0 bases, there was a span of 9 bases. Germline V gene sequence: CDR1 MNHEY, CDR2 SMNVEV (reference sequence). CDR3 size: 13 residues. The CDR3 reads CASKQIMNTEAFF. The CDR3 region has the DNA TGTGCCAGCAAACAGATAATGAACACTGAAGCTTTCTTT.

V usage is TRBV6-5 and J usage is TRBJ2-1, with 10 bases aligning to TRBD1. Looked up from germline, CDR1 is MNHEY and CDR2 is SVGAGI. Unmatched junction bases numbered 16, after V lost 2 bases and J lost 9 bases. The CDR3 is 18 amino acids. The CDR3 nucleotides read TGTGCCAGCAGTTACGGGGGATGGGGGACAGGGGAGGAACCTGAGCAGTTCTTC. Translation: CASSYGGWGTGEEPEQFF.

The chain employs TRBV12-3 or TRBV12-4 and TRBJ1-5; TRBD1 aligns across 7 bases. With 6 bases clipped from V and 3 bases from J, the junction kept 5 bases outside the gene matches. The CDR3 is 14 amino acids. CDR3 bases: TGTGCCAGCAGGGAGGGACAGCCCAATCAGCCCCAGCATTTT. It is translated as CASREGQPNQPQHF.

The J gene is TRBJ2-5, the V gene TRBV10-3, with D possibly TRBD1 on 5 matching bases. The CDR3 consists of 13 residues. CDR1 and CDR2 (germline): ENHRY, SYGVKD. V was shortened by 10 bases and J by 5 bases, with 17 bases between the two germline ends. This CDR3 is CATYPGNRETQYF. The CDR3 nucleotides are TGTGCCACCTACCCAGGGAACCGGGAGACCCAGTACTTC.

The V call is TRBV7-9, the J call TRBJ1-2; D is unresolved. The germline V and J ends were trimmed by 5 bases and 5 bases, with 9 bases remaining between them. The CDR3 covers 12 residues. Germline-derived CDR1 and CDR2 are SEHNR and FQNEAQ (reference sequence). CDR3 region: CASSPYSYGYTF. In nucleotides, the CDR3 is TGTGCCAGCAGCCCGTACAGTTATGGCTACACCTTC.

CDR3 nucleotides: TGTGCCAGCAGCTTGATGGCCACAAAAGAGACCCAGTACTTC. Amino acids: CASSLMATKETQYF. The V call is TRBV7-2, the J call TRBJ2-5; D is unclear. Germline loops: CDR1 SGHTA, CDR2 FQGNSA. The germline V and J ends were trimmed by 3 bases and 3 bases, with 11 bases remaining between them. The CDR3 has 14 amino acids. Using reference TRBV7-2 and TRBJ2-5 for the parts outside the CDR3, the full variable domain is GAGVSQSPSNKVTEKGKDVELRCDPISGHTALYWYRQSLGQGLEFLIYFQGNSAPDKSGLPSDRFSAERTGGSVSTLTIQRTQQEDSAVYLCASSLMATKETQYFGPGTRLLVL.

The chain couples TRBV29-1 to TRBJ2-1; maybe TRBD1 (6 bases). Trimming pared 2 bases from V and 2 bases from J, leaving 10 bases between. Germline CDR1 reads SQVTM; CDR2 reads ANQGSEA. This CDR3 region has 14 residues. The CDR3 region is CSVEMGATYNEQFF. The CDR3 DNA reads as TGCAGCGTTGAAATGGGGGCCACCTACAATGAGCAGTTCTTC.

J is TRBJ2-1 and V is TRBV3-1; D gene unclear. The germline CDR1 and CDR2 sequences are LGHDT and YNNKEL (reference sequence). V dropped 1 base and J dropped 9 bases, with 10 bases sitting between them. The CDR3 has 13 residues. The CDR3: CASSQGPMIEQFF. The CDR3 DNA reads TGTGCCAGCAGCCAAGGACCTATGATTGAGCAGTTCTTC.

The V gene is TRBV6-5, the J gene TRBJ1-5, with TRBD1 matching 7 bases. The CDR3 runs 15 residues. Unmatched junction bases numbered 6, after V lost 6 bases and J lost 1 base. The germline gives CDR1 MNHEY, CDR2 SVGAGI. The DNA of the CDR3 is TGTGCCAGCAGCCGCACAGGGGCCAGCAATCAGCCCCAGCATTTT. It codes for CASSRTGASNQPQHF.

Here the CDR3 reads CASSFETYEQYV. The CDR3 nucleotides read TGTGCCAGCAGCTTCGAAACCTACGAGCAGTACGTC. The chain couples TRBV11-2 to TRBJ2-7; unclear D gene. Germline V CDR1 and CDR2: SGHAT, FQNNGV. V lost 3 bases and J 2 bases, leaving 5 bases between the germline ends. This CDR3 is built from 12 residues.

The CDR3 reads CAGRATGGELFF. The CDR3 DNA reads TGTGCCGGGAGGGCAACAGGAGGGGAGCTGTTTTTT. The genes are TRBV19 and TRBJ2-2; TRBD2 aligns across 7 bases. The germline V gene encodes CDR1 LNHDA and CDR2 SQIVND (reference sequence). Trimming removed 11 bases from V and 8 bases from J; junction bases left unmatched: 8. The CDR3 is made up of 12 amino acids.

The CDR3 here is CASSQGGMNTEAFF. The CDR3 DNA follows: TGTGCCAGCAGCCAGGGAGGAATGAACACTGAAGCTTTCTTT. The rearrangement uses TRBV27 and TRBJ1-1; maybe TRBD1 (5 bases). The CDR3 runs 14 residues. Germline loops: CDR1 MNHEY, CDR2 SMNVEV (reference sequence). With 6 bases removed from V and 0 bases from J, the gap between germline ends came to 11 bases.

The V call is TRBV29-1, the J call TRBJ1-1; D is unresolved. Germline lookup yields CDR1 SQVTM and CDR2 ANQGSEA. There are 12 residues in the CDR3. CDR3 amino acids: CTVGMGNTEAFF. The CDR3 bases are TGCACCGTCGGGATGGGGAACACTGAAGCTTTCTTT.

The V gene is TRBV20-1, the J gene TRBJ2-7; tentatively, D is TRBD2 (6 bases). V lost 6 bases to trimming and J lost 6 bases, with 9 bases between them. Germline lookup yields CDR1 DFQATT and CDR2 SNEGSKA (reference sequence). The CDR3 is 10 residues long. In nucleotides, the CDR3 is TGCAGTGCCGGAGGGGCCGAGCAGTACGTC. Residues: CSAGGAEQYV.

The genes are TRBV5-1 and TRBJ1-2; a weak D match, TRBD1 (6 bases). CDR3 size: 13 residues. In germline, CDR1 is SGHRS, CDR2 YFSETQ. Trimming left V 3 bases short and J 7 bases short, with 13 bases between. The CDR3: CASSSPTGSGYTF. CDR3 nucleotide sequence: TGCGCCAGCAGCTCACCTACAGGGAGTGGCTACACCTTC.

V gene TRBV20-1 combines with J gene TRBJ1-1, with D unclear. This CDR3 is built from 13 residues. V dropped 5 bases and J dropped 0 bases, with 10 bases sitting between them. CDR1 and CDR2 from the germline V gene are DFQATT and SNEGSKA (reference sequence). The CDR3 nucleotides read TGCAGTGCTCGGGGATCAATGAACACTGAAGCTTTCTTT. Amino acid sequence: CSARGSMNTEAFF.